Listed here are 7 T cell receptor beta chains from one sample, sequenced in a study of shared clonotypes between healthy human individuals. Assay used: immunoSEQ multiplex PCR; TCRdb lists only in-frame clones, some missing. The sample lists about 680,000 clones, approximately 90% seen once, with about 24% in the top ten. Only CD45RO-negative cells positively selected for CCR7 counted as naive CD8 cells, so terminally differentiated effector memory CD45RA+ cells were excluded. Sequenced material: naive CD8+ T cells sorted from blood. These receptors originate from a man aged 25 to 40 in good health.

The V and J genes are TRBV15 and TRBJ1-4, with 10 positions matching TRBD1. Germline CDR1 LNHNV, CDR2 YYDKDF (reference sequence). There are 15 residues in the CDR3. The ends lost 1 base at V and 6 bases at J; junction bases unmatched: 2. The DNA for the CDR3 is TGTGCCACCAGCAGAGTGACAGGGGGCGATGAAAAACTGTTTTTT. Amino acids: CATSRVTGGDEKLFF.

The rearrangement joins TRBV11-2 to TRBJ2-1; possible D gene TRBD1, 6 bases. CDR3 length: 15 amino acids. Looked up from germline, CDR1 is SGHAT and CDR2 is FQNNGV. The V end was cut by 8 bases, the J end by 0 bases, with 14 bases between. CDR3 DNA sequence: TGTGCCAGCGAACAGGGAGCTAGCTCCTACAATGAGCAGTTCTTC. Translation gives CASEQGASSYNEQFF.

This sequence joins TRBV7-9 and TRBJ1-2; D gene unclear. The CDR3 runs 13 residues. Germline CDR1 and CDR2: SEHNR and FQNEAQ (reference sequence). Deletions cut 4 bases from V and 5 bases from J, with 11 bases between. CDR3 coding DNA: TGTGCCAGCAGCTACCAAACCGATTATGGCTACACCTTC. Its translation is CASSYQTDYGYTF. The full variable domain, its missing parts supplied by reference TRBV7-9 and TRBJ1-2, is DTGVSQNPRHKITKRGQNVTFRCDPISEHNRLYWYRQTLGQGPEFLTYFQNEAQLEKSRLLSDRFSAERPKGSFSTLEIQRTEQGDSAMYLCASSYQTDYGYTFGSGTRLTVV.

As regards this clone: A read error may account for a junction end that differs from germline. The CDR3 coding sequence is TGCGCCAGCAGCCAAGGGGGAGGGGCAGGGAACCAAGAGACCCAGTACTTC. This encodes CASSQGGGAGNQETQYF. The chain recombines TRBV7-9 with TRBJ2-5; possible D gene TRBD2, 7 bases. CDR1 SEHNR and CDR2 FQNEAQ come from the germline V gene (reference sequence). The CDR3 runs 17 residues. Drawing the rest from reference TRBV7-9 and TRBJ2-5, the complete variable domain is DTGVSQNPRHKITKRGQNVTFRCDPISEHNRLYWYRQTLGQGPEFLTYFQNEAQLEKSRLLSDRFSAERPKGSFSTLEIQRTEQGDSAMYLCASSQGGGAGNQETQYFGPGTRLLVL.

The chain uses TRBV5-8 and TRBJ2-5; 9 bases map to TRBD1. Per the germline V gene, CDR1 is SGHTS and CDR2 is YDEGEE. The CDR3 is 15 amino acids. Losses at the gene ends were 6 bases for V and 1 base for J; bases not matched to a gene: 7. The CDR3 DNA reads TGTGCCAGCATCCTGACAGGGGGTTTCCAAGAGACCCAGTACTTC. Translation gives CASILTGGFQETQYF.

The rearrangement links TRBV7-8 to TRBJ2-5; no firm D call. Germline values: CDR1 SGHVS, CDR2 FQNEAQ. The CDR3 sequence is 15 residues long. V lost 2 bases to trimming and J lost 3 bases, with 13 bases between them. This CDR3 reads CASSLNGRRKETQYF. The CDR3 DNA follows: TGTGCCAGCAGCTTAAACGGCAGACGAAAAGAGACCCAGTACTTC.

J is TRBJ2-5 and V is TRBV14, with D hard to call. CDR3 length: 12 residues. Germline CDR1 reads SGHDN; CDR2 reads FVKESK. V lost 1 base to trimming and J lost 4 bases, with 4 bases between them. Here the CDR3 DNA reads TGTGCCAGCAGCCAAGGGTCAGAGACCCAGTACTTC. Its translation is CASSQGSETQYF. Combining the CDR3 with reference TRBV14 and TRBJ2-5 gives the whole variable domain EAGVTQFPSHSVIEKGQTVTLRCDPISGHDNLYWYRRVMGKEIKFLLHFVKESKQDESGMPNNRFLAERTGGTYSTLKVQPAELEDSGVYFCASSQGSETQYFGPGTRLLVL.